This is a list of T cell receptor beta chains from one sample in a study of CD8 T cells in ankylosing spondylitis. TCRdb re-derived calls from the 5' RACE reads in MiXCR, one entry per CDR3 protein. The sample lists about 340,000 distinct CDR3 sequences; 7.5% to 9% were seen once. Sequencing was performed on blood, either unsorted or a sorted T cell fraction (not recorded which). All receptors come from a male donor with ankylosing spondylitis. Both conserved end residues are trimmed from each CDR3. Rows may omit the clone size; those that give it use once, few, many or a size class.

clone size	J gene	V gene	CDR3 length	CDR3 protein
few	TRBJ2-7	TRBV7-9	11	ASSPAERYEQY
NA	TRBJ2-1	TRBV7-9	14	ASSLSGLAGEGEQF
NA	TRBJ2-7	TRBV10-3	11	AIRADRGHEQY
many	TRBJ2-1	TRBV18	9	ASSPLYEQF
NA	TRBJ1-1	TRBV9	14	ASSEGRQTMNTEAF
many	TRBJ1-2	TRBV27	13	ASSLLGEGGYGYT
NA	TRBJ2-7	TRBV27	11	ASSLSTYYEQY
NA	TRBJ2-7	TRBV6-2/TRBV6-3	13	ASRTGTSRSYEQY
NA	TRBJ2-2	TRBV7-2	11	ASSFSGFRELF
NA	TRBJ2-7	TRBV29-1	12	SARPAGGSDEQY
NA	TRBJ2-3	TRBV4-3	14	ASSHADRGGSDTQY
many	TRBJ1-1	TRBV5-1	12	ASSTTRINTEAF
NA	TRBJ2-3	TRBV6-5	10	AVTGPGDTQY
many	TRBJ2-1	TRBV7-7	13	ASSLMAGPYNEQF
many	TRBJ1-1	TRBV4-3	13	ASSQVEGANTEAF
NA	TRBJ1-2	TRBV4-3	14	ASSQDPGGTFYGYT
few	TRBJ2-7	TRBV6-2/TRBV6-3	12	ASRSSSGRYEQY
few	TRBJ1-1	TRBV7-3	11	ASSAQPRGEAF
NA	TRBJ2-4	TRBV9	12	ASSVGVREYIQY
few	TRBJ2-5	TRBV7-2	13	ASSLDSHRLETQY
many	TRBJ2-2	TRBV5-1	11	ASSWTGQRELF
many	TRBJ2-1	TRBV7-8	16	ASSPEKLTSGSGNEQF
NA	TRBJ2-2	TRBV29-1	12	SVPGQGNTGELF
few	TRBJ2-3	TRBV20-1	16	SARVVGRGTGPTDTQY
few	TRBJ2-3	TRBV4-1	15	ASSQAPSAGNTDTQY
NA	TRBJ2-5	TRBV27	13	ASSSGRDRKETQY
many	TRBJ2-7	TRBV12-3/TRBV12-4	10	ASSPSGYEQY
NA	TRBJ1-5	TRBV3-1	14	ASSLGTSHSNQPQH
few	TRBJ2-1	TRBV7-9	13	ASSIWGSSYNEQF
NA	TRBJ2-7	TRBV7-2	13	ASSLYEGLRYEQY
few	TRBJ2-5	TRBV4-3	12	ASSRDRGPETQY
many	TRBJ2-7	TRBV7-9	13	ASSLGLAETYEQY
NA	TRBJ2-2	TRBV6-1	15	ASSPPLAGGPPGELF
many	TRBJ1-1	TRBV7-9	11	ASSSRGPGEAF
NA	TRBJ1-2	TRBV28	11	ATTGRSIYGYT
many	TRBJ1-4	TRBV3-1	17	ASSVSRATGQVLNEKLF
many	TRBJ2-3	TRBV12-3/TRBV12-4	12	ASSLVGGTDTQY
few	TRBJ2-3	TRBV5-1	14	ASSHPPRELSDTQY
many	TRBJ2-1	TRBV29-1	9	SVEGGEVQF
few	TRBJ2-3	TRBV12-5	15	ASGFLQEKPSTDTQY
few	TRBJ2-7	TRBV5-1	14	ASSLGQSLYPYEQY
NA	TRBJ2-3	TRBV5-4	10	ASSKNTDTQY
NA	TRBJ1-4	TRBV7-9	12	ASSFRTGDEKLF
NA	TRBJ1-2	TRBV29-1	12	SARTQRISYGYT
many	TRBJ2-2	TRBV7-8	16	ASSLWSGSGITTGELF
NA	TRBJ1-3	TRBV4-1	10	ASSQDGNTIY
NA	TRBJ1-6	TRBV7-9	12	ASSLLPVNSPLH
many	TRBJ2-1	TRBV27	11	ASSLDGRRGQF
NA	TRBJ1-3	TRBV7-9	13	ASSLDAPSGNTIY
NA	TRBJ2-2	TRBV5-1	14	ASRPEGQGGTGELF
few	TRBJ1-3	TRBV10-3	15	AISEGTDISSGNTIY
many	TRBJ1-5	TRBV12-3/TRBV12-4	12	ASSFGLNNQPQH
few	TRBJ2-3	TRBV10-3	17	AISDLRGTSGRGGDTQY
NA	TRBJ2-7	TRBV29-1	16	SVEDPSPLAGGPYEQY
many	TRBJ2-1	TRBV10-3	13	AISEGLAGRNEQF
few	TRBJ1-1	TRBV20-1	11	SAYRTVGSEAF
many	TRBJ2-2	TRBV27	14	ASSRLAGANTGELF